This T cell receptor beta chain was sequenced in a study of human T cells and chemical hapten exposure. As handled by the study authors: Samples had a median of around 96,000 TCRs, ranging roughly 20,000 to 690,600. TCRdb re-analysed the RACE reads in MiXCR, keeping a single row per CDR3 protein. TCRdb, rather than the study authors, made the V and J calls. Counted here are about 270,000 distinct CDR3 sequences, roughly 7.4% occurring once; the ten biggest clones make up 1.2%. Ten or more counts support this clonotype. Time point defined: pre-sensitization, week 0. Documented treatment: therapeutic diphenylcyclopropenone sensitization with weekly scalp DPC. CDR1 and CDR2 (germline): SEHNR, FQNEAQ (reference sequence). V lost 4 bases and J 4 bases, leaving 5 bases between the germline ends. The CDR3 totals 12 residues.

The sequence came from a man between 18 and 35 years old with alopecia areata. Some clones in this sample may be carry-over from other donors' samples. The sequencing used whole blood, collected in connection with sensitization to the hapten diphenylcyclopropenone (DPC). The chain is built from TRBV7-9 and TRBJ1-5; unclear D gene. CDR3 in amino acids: CASSSQNQPQHF. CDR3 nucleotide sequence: TGTGCCAGCAGCTCGCAGAATCAGCCCCAGCATTTT.